The T cell receptor beta chain under discussion was sequenced for a study of technical replicates of blood from a handful of donors. Clones were read by immunoSEQ multiplex PCR, and TCRdb kept only the in-frame ones, dropping some. The table shows some 60,000 clones, with around 87% occurring only once. CDR1 and CDR2 (germline): LNHDA, SQIVND (reference sequence). V was pared by 1 base and J by 4 bases, with 3 bases of the junction left unmatched. The CDR3 covers 15 residues. The sample comprised PBMCs. This clonotype originated in a human donor in good health. Some clones in this sample may be carry-over from other donors' samples. V gene TRBV19 combines with J gene TRBJ2-3; 9 nucleotides line up with TRBD2. CDR3 DNA sequence: TGTGCCAGTAGTATAGGGACTAGCGATCCAGATACGCAGTATTTT. Translating gives CASSIGTSDPDTQYF.